This T cell receptor (beta chain) was recovered during a study of cytomegalovirus exposure and HLA in healthy donors. Whole-study findings and limits: Investigators reported more than 150 TCR beta chains as tied to cytomegalovirus.

Concerning this clone itself: What it binds is not known.

The PCR was carried out with 60 Vbeta primers and 13 Jbeta primers. TCRdb's copy holds only in-frame clones and misses some; the assay was immunoSEQ multiplex PCR. The table records over 150,000 clones, just under 75% of them present only once. CDR3 length: 16 residues. The germline gives CDR1 KGHSH, CDR2 LQKENI. V shed 1 base and J shed 3 bases, with 13 bases lying between them. This TCR came from a man aged 25 to 40 in good health and CMV-seropositive. Material: PBMCs. The chain is built from TRBV18 and TRBJ1-5; tentative D call: TRBD1 (5 bases). This CDR3 reads CASSPLRQWDNQPQHF. The CDR3 nucleotides are TGTGCCAGCTCACCACTTAGACAGTGGGACAATCAGCCCCAGCATTTT.